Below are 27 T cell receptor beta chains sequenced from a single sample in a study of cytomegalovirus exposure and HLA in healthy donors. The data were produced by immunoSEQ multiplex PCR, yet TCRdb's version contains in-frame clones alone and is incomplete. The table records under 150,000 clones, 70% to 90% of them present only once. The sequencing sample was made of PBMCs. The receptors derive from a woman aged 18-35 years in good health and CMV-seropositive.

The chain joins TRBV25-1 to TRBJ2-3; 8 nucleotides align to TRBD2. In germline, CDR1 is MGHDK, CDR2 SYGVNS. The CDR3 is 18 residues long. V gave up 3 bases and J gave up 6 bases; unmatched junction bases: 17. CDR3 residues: CASSDSLRSGRPTDTQYF. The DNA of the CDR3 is TGTGCCAGCAGTGATAGTCTAAGGAGCGGGAGACCGACGGATACGCAGTATTTT. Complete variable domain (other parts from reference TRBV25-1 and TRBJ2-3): EADIYQTPRYLVIGTGKKITLECSQTMGHDKMYWYQQDPGMELHLIHYSYGVNSTEKGDLSSESTVSRIRTEHFPLTLESARPSHTSQYLCASSDSLRSGRPTDTQYFGPGTRLTVL.

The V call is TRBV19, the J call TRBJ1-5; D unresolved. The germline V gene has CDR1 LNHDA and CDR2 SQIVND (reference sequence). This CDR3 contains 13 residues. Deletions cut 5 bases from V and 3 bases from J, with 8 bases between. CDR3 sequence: CASSLASNQPQHF. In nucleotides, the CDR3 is TGTGCCAGTAGTTTAGCCTCCAATCAGCCCCAGCATTTT.

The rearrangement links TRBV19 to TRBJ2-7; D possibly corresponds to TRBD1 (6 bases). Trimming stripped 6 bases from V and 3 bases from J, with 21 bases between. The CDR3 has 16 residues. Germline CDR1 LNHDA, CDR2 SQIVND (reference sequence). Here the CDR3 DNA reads TGTGCCAGTAGGCCCGGGGTGGGGGCTGGCTACTACGAGCAGTACTTC. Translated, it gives CASRPGVGAGYYEQYF.

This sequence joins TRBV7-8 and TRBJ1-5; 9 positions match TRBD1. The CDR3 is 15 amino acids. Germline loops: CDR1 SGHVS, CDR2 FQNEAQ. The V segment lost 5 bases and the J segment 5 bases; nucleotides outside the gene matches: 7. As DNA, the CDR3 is TGTGCCAGCAGCACCGTGGACAGGGGTCATCAGCCCCAGCATTTT. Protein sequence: CASSTVDRGHQPQHF.

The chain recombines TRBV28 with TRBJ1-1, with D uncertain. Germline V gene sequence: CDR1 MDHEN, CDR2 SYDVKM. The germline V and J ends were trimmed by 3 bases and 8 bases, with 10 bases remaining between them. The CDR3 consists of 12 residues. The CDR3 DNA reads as TGTGCCAGCAGTTTCCGGGGAGACGAAGCTTTCTTT. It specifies CASSFRGDEAFF.

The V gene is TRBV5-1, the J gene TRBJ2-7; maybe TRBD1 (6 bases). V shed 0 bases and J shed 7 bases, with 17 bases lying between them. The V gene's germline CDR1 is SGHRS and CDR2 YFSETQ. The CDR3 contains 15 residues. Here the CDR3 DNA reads TGCGCCAGCAGCTTGGATGGGGGCAGAGGATGGGAGCAGTACTTC. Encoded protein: CASSLDGGRGWEQYF.

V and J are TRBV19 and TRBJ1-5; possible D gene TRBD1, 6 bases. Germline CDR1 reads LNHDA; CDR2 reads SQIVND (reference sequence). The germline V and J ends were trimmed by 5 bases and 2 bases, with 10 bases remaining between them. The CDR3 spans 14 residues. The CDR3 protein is CASSSRQGNQPQHF. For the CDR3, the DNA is TGTGCCAGTAGTTCCCGACAGGGCAATCAGCCCCAGCATTTT.

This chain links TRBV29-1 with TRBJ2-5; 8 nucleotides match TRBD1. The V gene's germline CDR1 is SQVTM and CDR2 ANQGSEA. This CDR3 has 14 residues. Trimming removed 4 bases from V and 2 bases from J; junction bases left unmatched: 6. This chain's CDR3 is CSVAATGEQETQYF. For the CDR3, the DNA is TGCAGCGTTGCGGCGACAGGGGAACAAGAGACCCAGTACTTC. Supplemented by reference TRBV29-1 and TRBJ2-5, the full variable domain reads SAVISQKPSRDICQRGTSLTIQCQVDSQVTMMFWYRQQPGQSLTLIATANQGSEATYESGFVIDKFPISRPNLTFSTLTVSNMSPEDSSIYLCSVAATGEQETQYFGPGTRLLVL.

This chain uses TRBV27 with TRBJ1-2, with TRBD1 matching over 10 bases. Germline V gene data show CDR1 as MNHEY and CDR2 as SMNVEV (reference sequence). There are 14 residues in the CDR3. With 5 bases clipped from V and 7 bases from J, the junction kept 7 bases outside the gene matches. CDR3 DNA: TGTGCCAGCAGTCACGACAGGGGGCTTGCTGGCTACACCTTC. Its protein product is CASSHDRGLAGYTF.

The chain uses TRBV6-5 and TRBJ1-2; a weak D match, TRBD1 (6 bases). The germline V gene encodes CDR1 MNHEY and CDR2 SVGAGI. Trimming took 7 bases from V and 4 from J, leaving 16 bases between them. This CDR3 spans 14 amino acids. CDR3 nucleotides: TGTGCCAGCAATTCTATAGGCAGGGGCTATGGCTACACCTTC. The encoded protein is CASNSIGRGYGYTF.

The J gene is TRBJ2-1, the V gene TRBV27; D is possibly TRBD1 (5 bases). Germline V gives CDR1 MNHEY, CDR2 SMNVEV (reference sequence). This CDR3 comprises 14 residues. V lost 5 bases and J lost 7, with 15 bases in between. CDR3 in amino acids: CASSITGFGNEQFF. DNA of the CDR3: TGTGCCAGCAGTATCACAGGTTTTGGAAATGAGCAGTTCTTC.

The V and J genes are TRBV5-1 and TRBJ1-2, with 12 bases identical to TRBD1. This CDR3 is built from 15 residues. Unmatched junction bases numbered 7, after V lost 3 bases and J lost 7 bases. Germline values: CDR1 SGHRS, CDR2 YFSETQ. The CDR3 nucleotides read TGCGCCAGCAGCTCCGCCGGGACAGGGGGCCCTGGCTACACCTTC. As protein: CASSSAGTGGPGYTF.

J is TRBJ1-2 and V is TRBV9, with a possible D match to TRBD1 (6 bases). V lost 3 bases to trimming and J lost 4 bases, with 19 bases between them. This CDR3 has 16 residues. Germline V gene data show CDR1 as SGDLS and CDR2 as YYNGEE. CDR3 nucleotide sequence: TGTGCCAGCAGCGGCGCACAGACGGACAGAACCTATGGCTACACCTTC. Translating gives CASSGAQTDRTYGYTF.

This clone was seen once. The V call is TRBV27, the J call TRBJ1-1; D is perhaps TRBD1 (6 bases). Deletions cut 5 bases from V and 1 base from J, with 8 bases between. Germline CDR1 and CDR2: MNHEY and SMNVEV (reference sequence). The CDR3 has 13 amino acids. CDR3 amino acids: CASSPTGNTEAFF. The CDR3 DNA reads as TGTGCCAGCAGTCCGACAGGGAACACTGAAGCTTTCTTT.

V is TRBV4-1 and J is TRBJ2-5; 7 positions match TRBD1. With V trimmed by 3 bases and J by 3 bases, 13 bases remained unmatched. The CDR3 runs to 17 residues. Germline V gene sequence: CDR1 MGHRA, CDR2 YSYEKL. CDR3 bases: TGCGCCAGCAGCCAGATCTTTTCCCGGGACAGAGAAGAGACCCAGTACTTC. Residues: CASSQIFSRDREETQYF.

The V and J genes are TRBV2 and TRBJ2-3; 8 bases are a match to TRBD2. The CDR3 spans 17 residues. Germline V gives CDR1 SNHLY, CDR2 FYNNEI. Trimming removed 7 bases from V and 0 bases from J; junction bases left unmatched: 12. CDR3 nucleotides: TGTGCCAGCATAAGGCTCGTTAGCGGGATTAGCACAGATACGCAGTATTTT. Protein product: CASIRLVSGISTDTQYF.

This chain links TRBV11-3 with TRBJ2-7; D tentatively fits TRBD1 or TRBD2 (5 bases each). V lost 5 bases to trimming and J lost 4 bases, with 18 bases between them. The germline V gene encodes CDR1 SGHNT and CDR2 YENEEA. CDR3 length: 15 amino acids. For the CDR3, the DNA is TGTGCCAGCAGCCTAGCCGGCAGGGTTGATTACGAGCAGTACTTC. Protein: CASSLAGRVDYEQYF.

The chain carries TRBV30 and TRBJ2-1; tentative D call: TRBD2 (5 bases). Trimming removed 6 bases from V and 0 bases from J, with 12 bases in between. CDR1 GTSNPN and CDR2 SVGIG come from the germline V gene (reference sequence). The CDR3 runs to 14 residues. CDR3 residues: CACDGLRSYNEQFF. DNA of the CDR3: TGTGCCTGCGACGGACTGCGCTCCTACAATGAGCAGTTCTTC.

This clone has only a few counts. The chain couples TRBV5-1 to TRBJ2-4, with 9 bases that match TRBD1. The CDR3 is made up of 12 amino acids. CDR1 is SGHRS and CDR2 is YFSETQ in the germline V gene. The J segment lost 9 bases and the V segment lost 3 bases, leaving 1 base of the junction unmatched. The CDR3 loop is CASSSGQGIQYF. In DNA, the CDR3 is TGCGCCAGCAGCTCGGGACAGGGCATTCAGTACTTC.

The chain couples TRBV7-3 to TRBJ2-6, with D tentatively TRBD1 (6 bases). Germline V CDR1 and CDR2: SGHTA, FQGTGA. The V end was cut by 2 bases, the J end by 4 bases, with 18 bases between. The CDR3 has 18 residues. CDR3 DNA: TGTGCCAGCAGCTTACCCGGGACAACCGTAGCGGGGGCCAACGTCCTGACTTTC. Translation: CASSLPGTTVAGANVLTF.

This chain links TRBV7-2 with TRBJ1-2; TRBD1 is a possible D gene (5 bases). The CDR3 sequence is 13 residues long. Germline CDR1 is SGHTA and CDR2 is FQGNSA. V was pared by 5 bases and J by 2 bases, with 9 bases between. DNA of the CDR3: TGTGCCAGCAGCCCCCGACAGAACTATGGCTACACCTTC. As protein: CASSPRQNYGYTF.

As DNA, the CDR3 is TGTGCCAGCAGCTTAGGGACTAGCGGGATCTACAATGAGCAGTTCTTC. This translates into CASSLGTSGIYNEQFF. The gene calls are TRBV7-8 and TRBJ2-1, with TRBD2 identical over 12 bases. Germline trimming cut 1 base from V and 3 bases from J; bases unmatched to any gene: 1. Germline V gene sequence: CDR1 SGHVS, CDR2 FQNEAQ. This CDR3 has 16 amino acids.

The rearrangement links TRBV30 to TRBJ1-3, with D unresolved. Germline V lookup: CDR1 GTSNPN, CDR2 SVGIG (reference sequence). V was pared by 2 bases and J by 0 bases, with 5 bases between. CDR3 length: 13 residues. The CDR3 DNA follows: TGTGCCTGGAGTTCGTCCTCTGGAAACACCATATATTTT. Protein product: CAWSSSSGNTIYF. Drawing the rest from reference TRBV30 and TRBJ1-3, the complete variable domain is SQTIHQWPATLVQPVGSPLSLECTVEGTSNPNLYWYRQAAGRGLQLLFYSVGIGQISSEVPQNLSASRPQDRQFILSSKKLLLSDSGFYLCAWSSSSGNTIYFGEGSWLTVV.

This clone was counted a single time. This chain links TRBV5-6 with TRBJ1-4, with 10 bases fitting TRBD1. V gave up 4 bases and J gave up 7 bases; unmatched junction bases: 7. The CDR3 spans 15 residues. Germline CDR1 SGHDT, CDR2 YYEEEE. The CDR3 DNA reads TGTGCCAGCAGCCCAGACAGGGGGCGCGGTGAAAAACTGTTTTTT. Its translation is CASSPDRGRGEKLFF.

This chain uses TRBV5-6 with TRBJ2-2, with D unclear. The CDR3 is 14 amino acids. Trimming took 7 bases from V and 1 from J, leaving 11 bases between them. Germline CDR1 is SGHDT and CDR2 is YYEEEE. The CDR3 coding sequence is TGTGCCAGCGCCCCGCCGAGGAACACCGGGGAGCTGTTTTTT. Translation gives CASAPPRNTGELFF.

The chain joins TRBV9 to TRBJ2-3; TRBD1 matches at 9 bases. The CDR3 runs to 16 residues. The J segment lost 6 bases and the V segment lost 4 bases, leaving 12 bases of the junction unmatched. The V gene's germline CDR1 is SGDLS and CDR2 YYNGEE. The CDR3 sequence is CASSPAPGQGGDTQYF. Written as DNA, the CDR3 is TGTGCCAGCAGCCCCGCCCCGGGACAGGGTGGGGATACGCAGTATTTT.

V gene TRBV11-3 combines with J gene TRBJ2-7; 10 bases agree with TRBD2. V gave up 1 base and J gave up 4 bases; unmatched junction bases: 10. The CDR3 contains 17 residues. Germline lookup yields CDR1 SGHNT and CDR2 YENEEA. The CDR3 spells CASSLGSSGRAGYEQYF. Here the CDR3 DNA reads TGTGCCAGCAGCTTAGGTTCCAGCGGGAGGGCCGGTTACGAGCAGTACTTC. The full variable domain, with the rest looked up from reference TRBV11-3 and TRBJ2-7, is EAGVVQSPRYKIIEKKQPVAFWCNPISGHNTLYWYLQNLGQGPELLIRYENEEAVDDSQLPKDRFSAERLKGVDSTLKIQPAELGDSAVYLCASSLGSSGRAGYEQYFGPGTRLTVT.